Below, 11 T cell receptor beta chains from the same sample are listed, as sequenced in a study of cytomegalovirus exposure and HLA in healthy donors. The PCR used 60 Vbeta and 13 Jbeta primers. Produced via immunoSEQ multiplex PCR; TCRdb's table is partial and in-frame only. This sample's table reports 90,000 to 100,000 clones. The material sequenced was PBMCs. The receptors were sampled from a woman younger than 45 in good health and CMV-seronegative.

The chain joins TRBV6-1 to TRBJ1-6; maybe TRBD1 (6 bases). Trimming left V 2 bases short and J 8 bases short, with 10 bases between. The CDR3 totals 14 residues. Germline loops: CDR1 MNHNS, CDR2 SASEGT. This chain's CDR3 is CASSERTADSPLHF. The DNA of the CDR3 is TGTGCCAGCAGTGAACGGACAGCTGATTCACCCCTCCACTTT.

This sequence joins TRBV11-2 and TRBJ2-7; unclear D gene. Germline values: CDR1 SGHAT, CDR2 FQNNGV. Trimming removed 4 bases from V and 6 bases from J, with 16 bases in between. The CDR3 runs to 14 residues. This CDR3 reads CASSSVSVGVEQYF. Written as DNA, the CDR3 is TGTGCCAGCAGCTCCGTCAGCGTAGGTGTCGAGCAGTACTTC.

This sequence joins TRBV5-1 and TRBJ2-7; the match to TRBD2 covers 11 bases. The J call is uncertain, as TRBJ2-1 better fits the DNA end. Per germline, CDR1 SGHRS and CDR2 YFSETQ. The CDR3 is 15 amino acids. The CDR3 nucleotides are TGCGCCAGCAGCACGGGGACTAGCGGAAACAATGAGCAGTTCTTC. Its translation is CASSTGTSGNNEQFF.

The chain has TRBV7-8 and TRBJ1-2; D is ambiguous. Trimming removed 5 bases at V and 2 bases at J, with 12 bases between. This CDR3 has 14 residues. Germline V gene sequence: CDR1 SGHVS, CDR2 FQNEAQ. This CDR3 is CASSARTSNYGYTF. The CDR3 bases are TGTGCCAGCAGCGCCAGGACTTCCAACTATGGCTACACCTTC.

The chain combines TRBV28 with TRBJ1-2, with 10 bases lining up with TRBD1. CDR1 is MDHEN, CDR2 SYDVKM, per germline. The junction had 12 bases not matched to a gene; V was cut back by 7 bases and J by 4 bases. The CDR3 is 16 amino acids. The CDR3 protein is CASTLSRTGGIYGYTF. The DNA of the CDR3 is TGTGCCAGCACCTTAAGCCGGACAGGGGGGATCTATGGCTACACCTTC.

The chain recombines TRBV15 with TRBJ2-5; TRBD1 matches at 8 bases. Germline values: CDR1 LNHNV, CDR2 YYDKDF (reference sequence). Trimming cost V 5 bases and J 2 bases; bases outside gene matches: 4. The CDR3 contains 14 residues. For the CDR3, the DNA is TGTGCCACCAGCGCGGGACAGGAGCAAGAGACCCAGTACTTC. Translation: CATSAGQEQETQYF.

V usage is TRBV30 and J usage is TRBJ1-5; D uncertain. Trimming removed 1 base at V and 4 bases at J, with 11 bases between. CDR1 GTSNPN and CDR2 SVGIG come from the germline V gene (reference sequence). The CDR3 is 14 amino acids. CDR3 sequence: CAWSGTSANQPQHF. The CDR3 coding sequence is TGTGCCTGGAGTGGGACTTCTGCGAATCAGCCCCAGCATTTT.

The rearrangement uses TRBV7-2 and TRBJ1-4; D is perhaps TRBD1 (6 bases). V lost 5 bases and J lost 8, with 15 bases in between. CDR1 SGHTA and CDR2 FQGNSA come from the germline V gene. The CDR3 is 14 amino acids. CDR3 sequence reads: CASSQGAGGEKLFF. CDR3 DNA: TGTGCCAGCAGCCAGGGTGCGGGGGGCGAAAAACTGTTTTTT. Full variable domain (missing parts from reference TRBV7-2 and TRBJ1-4): GAGVSQSPSNKVTEKGKDVELRCDPISGHTALYWYRQSLGQGLEFLIYFQGNSAPDKSGLPSDRFSAERTGGSVSTLTIQRTQQEDSAVYLCASSQGAGGEKLFFGSGTQLSVL.

V usage is TRBV2 and J usage is TRBJ1-2; D call uncertain. Germline V gives CDR1 SNHLY, CDR2 FYNNEI. This CDR3 comprises 14 residues. Trimming pared 3 bases from V and 5 bases from J, leaving 13 bases between. DNA for the CDR3: TGTGCCAGCAGTGATAGTGGCCAGGAATATGGCTACACCTTC. Translating it yields CASSDSGQEYGYTF.

A note on this clone: Compared with germline, one end of the junction differs, possibly owing to a read error. This chain links TRBV7-7 with TRBJ2-7, with D possibly matching TRBD1 (5 bases). Germline values: CDR1 SSHAT, CDR2 FNYEAQ (reference sequence). This CDR3 has 12 residues. CDR3 in amino acids: CASRQTHYEQYF. The CDR3 bases are TGTGCTAGCAGACAGACCCACTACGAGCAGTACTTC.

The chain recombines TRBV5-1 with TRBJ1-1, with 7 bases fitting TRBD1. Germline CDR1 is SGHRS and CDR2 is YFSETQ. The CDR3 contains 15 residues. V dropped 3 bases and J dropped 1; count of bases not matched to a gene: 6. For the CDR3, the DNA is TGCGCCAGCAGCTATACAGGGGTTCCGAACACTGAAGCTTTCTTT. This gives the protein CASSYTGVPNTEAFF.